A single sample is the source of the 8 T cell receptor beta chains below, sequenced in a study of T cells in Graves' hyperthyroidism and ophthalmopathy. Template material for amplifying TCR beta CDR3 regions consisted of RNA transcripts. The primer set for the first-round RT-PCR of the TCR CDR3 was HTBI. TCRdb called the multiplex PCR reads again in MiXCR, with one record for every CDR3 protein. The sample holds about 460,000 distinct CDR3 sequences, 22% seen once. Sample: blood. The receptors originated from a woman in her seventies with Graves' ophthalmopathy.

The chain links TRBV3-1 to TRBJ2-7; 10 nucleotides line up with TRBD2. V shed 7 bases, J shed 5 bases, and the junction held 8 bases outside the gene matches. CDR3 length equals 14 residues. In germline, CDR1 is LGHDT, CDR2 YNNKEL (reference sequence). DNA for the CDR3: TGTGCCAGCACCACTAGCGGGAAAAGGCACGAGCAGTACTTC. This translates into CASTTSGKRHEQYF.

Only a few counts were recorded for this clonotype. The chain recombines TRBV20-1 with TRBJ1-1; 7 bases agree with TRBD1. The CDR3 consists of 16 residues. The J segment lost 4 bases and the V segment lost 2 bases, leaving 13 bases of the junction unmatched. Germline values: CDR1 DFQATT, CDR2 SNEGSKA (reference sequence). This CDR3 is CSARSGGTGAFTEAFF. The CDR3 bases are TGCAGTGCTAGAAGCGGGGGAACAGGGGCGTTCACTGAAGCTTTCTTT.

This clonotype was observed a few times. This chain connects TRBV7-3 to TRBJ2-1; maybe TRBD2 (6 bases). Trimming took off 8 bases at V and 5 bases at J, with 13 bases between the two ends. Per the germline V gene, CDR1 is SGHTA and CDR2 is FQGTGA. There are 13 residues in the CDR3. The CDR3 coding sequence is TGTGCCAGCTCTGGCGGGATGGACAATGAGCAGTTCTTC. Translated: CASSGGMDNEQFF.

The V gene is TRBV19, the J gene TRBJ2-1; 8 bases agree with TRBD2. Germline CDR1 and CDR2: LNHDA and SQIVND (reference sequence). J was trimmed by 5 bases and V by 2 bases; bases with no gene match: 11. The CDR3 has 17 amino acids. CDR3 DNA: TGTGCCAGTAGTATAAGTCCGGGAGCGGGAGTAAACAATGAGCAGTTCTTC. This gives the protein CASSISPGAGVNNEQFF.

This chain joins TRBV11-2 and TRBJ1-1; D is unresolved. The CDR3 runs to 15 residues. Germline V gene sequence: CDR1 SGHAT, CDR2 FQNNGV. The V gene lost 1 base and the J gene lost 0 bases, with 9 bases spanning the gap. The CDR3 reads CASSLGSAVNTEAFF. Here the CDR3 DNA reads TGTGCCAGCAGCTTAGGTTCGGCGGTGAACACTGAAGCTTTCTTT.

Ten or more counts support this clonotype. The chain carries TRBV27 and TRBJ2-5; no reliable D call. Trimming shortened V by 3 bases and J by 1 base, and 6 bases separated the two germline ends. CDR3 length: 13 amino acids. The germline CDR1 and CDR2 sequences are MNHEY and SMNVEV (reference sequence). The CDR3 DNA reads TGTGCCAGCAGTTTCACGGGCCAAGAGACCCAGTACTTC. It is translated as CASSFTGQETQYF.

The chain combines TRBV24-1 with TRBJ2-2; 7 bases agree with TRBD1. Trimming at V came to 3 bases and at J to 0 bases, leaving 3 bases not matched to a gene. Germline CDR1 KGHDR, CDR2 SFDVKD. The CDR3 has 16 residues. CDR3 in amino acids: CATSDPGGPNTGELFF. The CDR3 DNA reads TGTGCCACCAGTGATCCAGGGGGACCGAACACCGGGGAGCTGTTTTTT.

V gene TRBV18 combines with J gene TRBJ2-5; 12 bases line up with TRBD2. V gave up 4 bases and J gave up 1 base; unmatched junction bases: 4. The CDR3 runs 16 residues. Germline CDR1 and CDR2: KGHSH and LQKENI. The CDR3 bases are TGTGCCAGCTCACTGACTAGCGGGGGCGGCCAAGAGACCCAGTACTTC. Translating gives CASSLTSGGGQETQYF.